The rows below give T cell receptor beta chains drawn from one sample of a study of blood T cell repertoires in COVID-19. Clones were read by immunoSEQ multiplex PCR, and TCRdb kept only the in-frame ones, dropping some. The sample shows 95,000 to 120,000 clones, over 75% of them seen only once. Source material: peripheral blood. The receptors were gathered from a woman in her sixties or seventies who had recovered from COVID-19. CDR3s include the opening cysteine and the closing phenylalanine or tryptophan. The D gene is left open where the match is weak. Expanded clones get a size class; other rows say once, few or many, or leave the size out.

NA	16	once	TRBV10-1	TRBJ1-2	CASRSGETGPIYGYTF	TGCGCCAGCAGGAGTGGGGAGACAGGCCCTATCTATGGCTACACCTTC
TRBD2	21	NA	TRBV5-1	TRBJ2-1	CASSSKLTSGTSGRRNNEQFF	TGCGCCAGCAGCTCTAAACTAACCTCCGGGACTAGCGGGAGAAGGAACAATGAGCAGTTCTTC
NA	13	NA	TRBV2	TRBJ1-4	CASSPGMYEKLFF	TGTGCCAGCAGTCCGGGAATGTATGAAAAACTGTTTTTT
TRBD1	15	NA	TRBV28	TRBJ1-4	CASSLTGQGWEKLFF	TGTGCCAGCAGTTTAACAGGACAGGGCTGGGAAAAACTGTTTTTT
TRBD1	13	few	TRBV2	TRBJ1-4	CAGTRDREAKLFF	TGTGCCGGGACCCGGGACAGGGAAGCAAAACTGTTTTTT
NA	14	NA	TRBV15	TRBJ2-1	CATSRDLSSNEQFF	TGTGCCACCAGCAGAGATTTGTCGAGCAATGAGCAGTTCTTC
TRBD2	16	NA	TRBV24-1	TRBJ2-1	CATSVRGLAGGYEQFF	TGTGCCACCAGTGTCCGTGGACTAGCGGGAGGCTATGAGCAGTTCTTC
NA	15	NA	TRBV4-3	TRBJ2-5	CASSQEAQAKETQYF	TGCGCCAGCAGCCAAGAGGCCCAGGCAAAAGAGACCCAGTACTTC
TRBD2	13	NA	TRBV10-3	TRBJ2-7	CATRLAGGPEQYF	TGTGCCACCCGATTGGCGGGAGGGCCGGAGCAGTACTTC
NA	13	NA	TRBV7-9	TRBJ1-2	CASSPTFSGGYTF	TGTGCCAGCAGCCCCACTTTTTCGGGGGGCTACACCTTC
TRBD1	14	NA	TRBV6-5	TRBJ1-1	CASRTGQVNTEAFF	TGTGCCAGCAGGACGGGACAGGTGAACACTGAAGCTTTCTTT
TRBD1	16	NA	TRBV18	TRBJ1-5	CASSPGRGPTGQPQHF	TGTGCCAGCTCACCGGGAAGGGGGCCTACTGGACAGCCCCAGCATTTT
TRBD2	14	NA	TRBV30	TRBJ2-1	CAWRKLAGVNEQFF	TGTGCCTGGAGAAAACTAGCGGGAGTGAATGAGCAGTTCTTC
TRBD1	15	NA	TRBV7-2	TRBJ2-2	CASSSGQGRTGELFF	TGTGCCAGCAGCTCGGGACAGGGGCGCACCGGGGAGCTGTTTTTT
NA	15	NA	TRBV4-1	TRBJ2-4	CASSPSWAAKNIQYF	TGCGCCAGCAGCCCTTCGTGGGCGGCCAAAAACATTCAGTACTTC
NA	16	NA	TRBV6-6	TRBJ2-3	CASSPSQLTGTDTQYF	TGTGCCAGCAGCCCCTCACAGCTGACAGGCACAGATACGCAGTATTTT
TRBD1	13	few	TRBV28	TRBJ2-7	CASSTSTGVEQYF	TGTGCCAGCAGCACGAGTACAGGGGTCGAGCAGTACTTC
NA	13	NA	TRBV29-1	TRBJ2-3	CSVEPEGKDTQYF	TGCAGCGTTGAACCGGAGGGAAAGGATACGCAGTATTTT
TRBD1	17	NA	TRBV19	TRBJ2-3	CASSTMWGQGMADTQYF	TGTGCCAGTAGTACCATGTGGGGACAGGGAATGGCAGATACGCAGTATTTT
TRBD1	15	NA	TRBV6-2/TRBV6-3	TRBJ1-5	CASSYRTGGRQPQHF	TGTGCCAGCAGTTACCGGACAGGGGGACGACAGCCCCAGCATTTT
NA	14	NA	TRBV3-1/TRBV3-2	TRBJ1-5	CASSQVMGGQPQHF	TGTGCCAGCAGCCAAGTAATGGGAGGTCAGCCCCAGCATTTT
TRBD2	15	NA	TRBV6-5	TRBJ2-3	CASSYRTSGRDTQYF	TGTGCCAGCAGTTACCGGACTAGCGGGAGGGATACGCAGTATTTT
NA	12	NA	TRBV7-2	TRBJ2-4	CASSLPKSIQYF	TGTGCCAGCAGCTTACCGAAGAGCATTCAGTACTTC
NA	13	NA	TRBV18	TRBJ1-2	CASSSDSNYGYTF	TGTGCCAGCTCGTCCGACAGCAACTATGGCTACACCTTC
NA	16	NA	TRBV4-3	TRBJ2-2	CASSHHLGGDTGELFF	TGCGCCAGCAGCCACCACTTAGGAGGCGACACCGGGGAGCTGTTTTTT
NA	16	NA	TRBV29-1	TRBJ2-5	CSVTPLLGALQETQYF	TGCAGCGTTACCCCCCTATTGGGAGCGTTACAAGAGACCCAGTACTTC
TRBD1	14	NA	TRBV7-9	TRBJ2-7	CASTYGTDSYEQYF	TGTGCCAGCACCTACGGGACAGACTCCTACGAGCAGTACTTC
TRBD1	15	few	TRBV7-8	TRBJ2-1	CASSPRDRGHNEQFF	TGTGCCAGCAGCCCCCGGGACAGGGGGCACAATGAGCAGTTCTTC
NA	16	NA	TRBV9	TRBJ1-1	CASSGDRGLPNTEAFF	TGTGCCAGCAGCGGGGATCGAGGACTTCCGAACACTGAAGCTTTCTTT
TRBD1	14	NA	TRBV30	TRBJ2-5	CAWSADRGIETQYF	TGTGCCTGGAGTGCGGACAGGGGGATAGAGACCCAGTACTTC
NA	15	NA	TRBV7-9	TRBJ2-6	CASSFGGTGANVLTF	TGTGCCAGCAGCTTCGGGGGAACTGGGGCCAACGTCCTGACTTTC
TRBD2	17	NA	TRBV24-1	TRBJ2-1	CATSEVPGLAGVSEQFF	TGTGCCACCAGTGAAGTTCCGGGACTAGCGGGAGTAAGTGAGCAGTTCTTC
TRBD1	14	NA	TRBV6-6	TRBJ2-7	CASSRDRGQGEQYF	TGTGCCAGCAGCAGGGACAGGGGGCAAGGCGAGCAGTACTTC
NA	15	NA	TRBV7-2	TRBJ2-7	CASSPGGTISYEQYF	TGTGCCAGCAGCCCGGGCGGGACCATCTCCTACGAGCAGTACTTC
TRBD2	14	NA	TRBV19	TRBJ2-7	CASSIMGGSYEQYF	TGTGCCAGTAGTATTATGGGGGGGTCCTACGAGCAGTACTTC
NA	15	few	TRBV28	TRBJ2-5	CASTPTGMIQETQYF	TGTGCCAGCACCCCCACAGGGATGATCCAAGAGACCCAGTACTTC
TRBD2	15	NA	TRBV4-2	TRBJ2-1	CASSQGASGDNEQFF	TGTGCCAGCAGCCAAGGGGCTAGCGGGGACAATGAGCAGTTCTTC
TRBD2	15	NA	TRBV2	TRBJ2-3	CASSVERGRTDTQYF	TGTGCCAGCAGTGTAGAGCGGGGCCGCACAGATACGCAGTATTTT
NA	13	NA	TRBV6-5	TRBJ1-2	CASSQGRGDGYTF	TGTGCCAGCAGCCAGGGGAGAGGGGATGGCTACACCTTC